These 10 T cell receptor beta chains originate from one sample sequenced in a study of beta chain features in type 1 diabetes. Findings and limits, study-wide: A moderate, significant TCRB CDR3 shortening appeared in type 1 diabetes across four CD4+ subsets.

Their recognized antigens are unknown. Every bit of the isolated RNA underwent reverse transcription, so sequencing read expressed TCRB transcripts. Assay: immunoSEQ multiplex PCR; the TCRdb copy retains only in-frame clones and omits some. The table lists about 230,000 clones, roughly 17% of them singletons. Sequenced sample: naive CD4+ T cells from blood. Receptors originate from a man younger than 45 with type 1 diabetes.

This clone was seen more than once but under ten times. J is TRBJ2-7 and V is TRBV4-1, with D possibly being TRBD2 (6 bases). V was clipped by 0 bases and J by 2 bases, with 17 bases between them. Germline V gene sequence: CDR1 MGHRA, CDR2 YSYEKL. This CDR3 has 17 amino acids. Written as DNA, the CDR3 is TGCGCCAGCAGCCAAGATGACGTGTTCGGGACTGCCTACGAGCAGTACTTC. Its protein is CASSQDDVFGTAYEQYF.

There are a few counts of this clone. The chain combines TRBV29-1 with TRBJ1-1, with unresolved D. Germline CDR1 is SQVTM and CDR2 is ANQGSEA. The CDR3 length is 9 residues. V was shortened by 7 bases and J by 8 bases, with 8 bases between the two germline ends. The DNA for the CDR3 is TGCAGCGCGGAAGGCGAAGCTTTCTTT. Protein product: CSAEGEAFF.

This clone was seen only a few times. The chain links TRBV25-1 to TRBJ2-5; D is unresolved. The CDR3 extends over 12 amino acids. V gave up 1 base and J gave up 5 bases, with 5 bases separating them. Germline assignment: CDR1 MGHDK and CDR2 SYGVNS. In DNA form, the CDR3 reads TGTGCCAGCAGTGAATCCCGCGAGACCCAGTACTTC. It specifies CASSESRETQYF.

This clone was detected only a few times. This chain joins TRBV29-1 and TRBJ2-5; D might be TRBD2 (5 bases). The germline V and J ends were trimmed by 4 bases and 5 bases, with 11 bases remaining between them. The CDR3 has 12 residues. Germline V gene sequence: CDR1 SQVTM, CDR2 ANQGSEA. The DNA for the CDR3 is TGCAGCGTTGTCCCGGGCGGGGAGACCCAGTACTTC. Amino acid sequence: CSVVPGGETQYF.

CDR3 residues: CASRRGGETQYF. The DNA for the CDR3 is TGTGCCAGCAGAAGGGGAGGAGAGACCCAGTACTTC. The V gene is TRBV6-5, the J gene TRBJ2-5; a weak D match, TRBD2 (6 bases). Trimming took off 6 bases at V and 4 bases at J, with 9 bases between the two ends. Germline assignment: CDR1 MNHEY and CDR2 SVGAGI. This CDR3 has 12 amino acids.

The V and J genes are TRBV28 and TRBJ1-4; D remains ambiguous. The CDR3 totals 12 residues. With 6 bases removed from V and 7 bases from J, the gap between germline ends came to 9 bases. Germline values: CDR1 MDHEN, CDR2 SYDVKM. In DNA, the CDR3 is TGTGCCAGCAGCCGCACGAGTGAAAAACTGTTTTTT. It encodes CASSRTSEKLFF.

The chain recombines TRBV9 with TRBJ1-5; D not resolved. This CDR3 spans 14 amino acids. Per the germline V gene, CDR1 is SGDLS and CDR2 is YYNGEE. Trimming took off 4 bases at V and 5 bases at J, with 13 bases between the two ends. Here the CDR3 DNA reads TGTGCCAGCAGCCTTTCCAGTGGGGATCAGCCCCAGCATTTT. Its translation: CASSLSSGDQPQHF.

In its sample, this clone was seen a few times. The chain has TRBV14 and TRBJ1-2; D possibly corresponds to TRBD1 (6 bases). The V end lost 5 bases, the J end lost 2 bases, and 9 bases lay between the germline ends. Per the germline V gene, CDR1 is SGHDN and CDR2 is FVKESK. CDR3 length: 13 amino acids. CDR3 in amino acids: CASSGTNNYGYTF. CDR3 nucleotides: TGTGCCAGCAGCGGGACAAACAACTATGGCTACACCTTC.

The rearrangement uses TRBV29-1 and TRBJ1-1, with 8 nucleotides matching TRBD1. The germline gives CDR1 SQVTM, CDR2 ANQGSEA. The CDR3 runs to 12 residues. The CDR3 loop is CRTGAMNTEAFF. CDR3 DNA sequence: TGCAGGACAGGGGCGATGAACACTGAAGCTTTCTTT.

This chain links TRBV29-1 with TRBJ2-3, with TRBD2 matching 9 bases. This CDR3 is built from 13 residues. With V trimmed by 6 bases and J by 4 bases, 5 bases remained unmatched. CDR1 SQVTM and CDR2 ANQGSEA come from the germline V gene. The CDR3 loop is CSVGTSSPDTQYF. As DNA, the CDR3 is TGCAGCGTAGGGACTAGCTCCCCAGATACGCAGTATTTT.